Listed below are T cell receptor beta chains from one sample, sequenced in a study of esophageal squamous cell carcinoma under preoperative chemotherapy. TCRdb processed the PCR reads anew with MiXCR; each CDR3 protein has one entry. The data hold tens of thousands of distinct CDR3 sequences, with around half observed a single time. Collection of the sample occurred from a patient given preoperative chemotherapy. All receptors come from a human donor with esophageal squamous cell carcinoma. The donor label of this sample is uncertain. CDR3s include the opening cysteine and the closing phenylalanine or tryptophan. Fields, in order: CDR3 protein, CDR3 DNA, clone size, J gene, V gene, D gene, CDR3 length. The D gene is left open where the match is weak. Clone size appears in some rows only: once, few, many, or a class for an expanded clone.

CDR3aa: CASSTGRTDVNTDTLFF
CDR3nt: TGTGCCAGCAGCACCGGCCGGACGGATGTGAACACAGATACGCTGTTTTTT
abundance: .
j_gene: TRBJ2-2
v_gene: TRBV7-6
d_gene: .
len: 17

CDR3aa: CASSLGLQAGRADEQYF
CDR3nt: TGTGCCAGCAGCCTGGGCCTCCAGGCTGGGCGGGCCGATGAGCAGTATTTC
abundance: .
j_gene: TRBJ2-3
v_gene: TRBV7-2
d_gene: .
len: 17

CDR3aa: CASSLDAGIPTGTLYF
CDR3nt: TGTGCCAGCAGCTTAGATGCGGGTATCCCGACCGGGACGCTGTATTTT
abundance: .
j_gene: TRBJ2-3
v_gene: TRBV7-2
d_gene: .
len: 16

CDR3aa: CASSSPGQGIWGANVLTF
CDR3nt: TGTGCCAGCAGCTCTCCGGGACAGGGTATTTGGGGGGCCAACGTCCTGACTTTC
abundance: many
j_gene: TRBJ2-6
v_gene: TRBV7-9
d_gene: TRBD1
len: 18

CDR3aa: CASSLGGGVSTDELFF
CDR3nt: TGTGCCAGCAGCTTGGGCGGGGGTGTGAGCACCGATGAGCTGTTTTTT
abundance: once
j_gene: TRBJ2-2
v_gene: TRBV7-6
d_gene: TRBD2
len: 16

CDR3aa: CASSIVRNTGELFF
CDR3nt: TGTGCCAGCAGTATTGTCAGGAACACCGGGGAGCTGTTTTTT
abundance: few
j_gene: TRBJ2-2
v_gene: TRBV6-1
d_gene: .
len: 14

CDR3aa: CASSLEGMTAKDMQYF
CDR3nt: TGTGCCAGCAGCTTAGAGGGGATGACGGCCAAAGACATGCAGTATTTT
abundance: .
j_gene: TRBJ2-3
v_gene: TRBV7-6
d_gene: .
len: 16

CDR3aa: CASRILAGGAEDTQYF
CDR3nt: TGTGCGAGCCGCATCCTAGCGGGGGGAGCCGAAGACACTCAGTATTTT
abundance: .
j_gene: TRBJ2-3
v_gene: TRBV7-8
d_gene: TRBD2
len: 16

CDR3aa: CAGSRGLAQDIQYF
CDR3nt: TGTGCCGGCAGCCGCGGTCTAGCCCAAGACATTCAGTACTTC
abundance: .
j_gene: TRBJ2-4
v_gene: TRBV7-2
d_gene: .
len: 14

CDR3aa: CASSPRVEGVAAQDIQYF
CDR3nt: TGTGCCAGCAGCCCCCGCGTAGAGGGGGTGGCAGCACAAGACATTCAGTATTTT
abundance: .
j_gene: TRBJ2-3
v_gene: TRBV7-2
d_gene: .
len: 18

CDR3aa: CASSLSWNTEAFF
CDR3nt: TGTGCCAGCAGCTTGAGTTGGAACACTGAAGCTTTCTTT
abundance: many
j_gene: TRBJ1-1
v_gene: TRBV7-6
d_gene: .
len: 13